This TCR beta chain comes out of a study of blood T cell repertoires in COVID-19. At the level of the study: COVID-19 samples collected from the United States, Italy and Spain covered acute and convalescent phases. T cells, B-cell-depleted T cells, or PBMCs supplied cDNA or gDNA.

Trimming cost V 5 bases and J 9 bases; bases outside gene matches: 11. This CDR3 is built from 15 residues. The germline CDR1 and CDR2 sequences are LNHDA and SQIVND (reference sequence). This clone was seen a handful of times. Data came from immunoSEQ multiplex PCR; TCRdb stores just in-frame clones and leaves some out. The sample yields roughly 120,000 clones, less than 90% seen once. V gene TRBV19 combines with J gene TRBJ2-3; 10 nucleotides match TRBD2. The receptor's source is a man in his 70s with acute or convalescent COVID-19. Sequencing was done on a sample of peripheral blood. CDR3 loop: CASSPVASGGWTQYF. The CDR3 nucleotides read TGTGCCAGTAGTCCCGTCGCTAGCGGGGGTTGGACGCAGTATTTT.